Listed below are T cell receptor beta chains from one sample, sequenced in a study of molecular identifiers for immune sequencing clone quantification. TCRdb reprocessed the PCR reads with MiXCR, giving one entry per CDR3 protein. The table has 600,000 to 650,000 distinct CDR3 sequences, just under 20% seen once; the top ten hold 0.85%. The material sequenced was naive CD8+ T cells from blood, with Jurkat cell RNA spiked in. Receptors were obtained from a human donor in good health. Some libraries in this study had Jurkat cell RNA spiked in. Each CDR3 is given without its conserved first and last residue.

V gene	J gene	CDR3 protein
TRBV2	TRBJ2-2	ASSQVGELF
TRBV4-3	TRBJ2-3	ASSQDSGGATDTQY
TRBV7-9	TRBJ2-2	ATLTFGDNTGELF
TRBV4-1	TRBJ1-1	ASSHGHKDTEAF
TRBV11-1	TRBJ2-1	ASSLLRGGSYNEQF
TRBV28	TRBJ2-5	ASSLGDRRETRY
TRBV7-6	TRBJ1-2	ASSLAGTGIPLYYGYT
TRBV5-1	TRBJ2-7	ASSPVVSTYEQY
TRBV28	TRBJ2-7	ASSFGAGHVEQY
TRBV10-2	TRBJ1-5	ASSGAGVLRQPQH
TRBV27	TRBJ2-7	ASSLWAGGTEQY
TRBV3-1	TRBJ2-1	ASSHGTSVLNEQF
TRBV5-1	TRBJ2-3	ASSISGRVADTQY
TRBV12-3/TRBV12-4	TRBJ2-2	ASSLPDGKPGELF
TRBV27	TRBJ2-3	ASSFGTSGSGDTQY
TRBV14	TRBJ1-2	ASSLGVMNYGYT
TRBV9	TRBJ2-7	ASSAGTSGVGEQY
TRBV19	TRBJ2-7	ASSIQSGEDEQY
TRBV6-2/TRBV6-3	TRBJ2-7	ASSPRTGFEQY
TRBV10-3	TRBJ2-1	AISEYQGLYNEQF
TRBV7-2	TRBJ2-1	ASSSPLGASSYNEQF
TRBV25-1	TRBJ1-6	ASSDGGLQAYSPLH
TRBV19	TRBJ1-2	ASSPAPLGYGYT
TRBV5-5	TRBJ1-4	ASSFNRETNEKLL
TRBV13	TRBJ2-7	ASSLSRGGSYEQY
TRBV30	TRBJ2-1	AQWTGTSRYNEQF
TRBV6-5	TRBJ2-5	ASSYLGAGQGWEETQY
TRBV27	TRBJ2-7	ASSVQNSGYEQY
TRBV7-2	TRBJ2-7	ASSLHSGLTSGGAYEQY
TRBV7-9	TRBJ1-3	ASAGSGNTIY
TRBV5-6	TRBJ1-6	ASSPGGTPSSPLH
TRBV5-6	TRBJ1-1	ASSLAWTGGTEAF